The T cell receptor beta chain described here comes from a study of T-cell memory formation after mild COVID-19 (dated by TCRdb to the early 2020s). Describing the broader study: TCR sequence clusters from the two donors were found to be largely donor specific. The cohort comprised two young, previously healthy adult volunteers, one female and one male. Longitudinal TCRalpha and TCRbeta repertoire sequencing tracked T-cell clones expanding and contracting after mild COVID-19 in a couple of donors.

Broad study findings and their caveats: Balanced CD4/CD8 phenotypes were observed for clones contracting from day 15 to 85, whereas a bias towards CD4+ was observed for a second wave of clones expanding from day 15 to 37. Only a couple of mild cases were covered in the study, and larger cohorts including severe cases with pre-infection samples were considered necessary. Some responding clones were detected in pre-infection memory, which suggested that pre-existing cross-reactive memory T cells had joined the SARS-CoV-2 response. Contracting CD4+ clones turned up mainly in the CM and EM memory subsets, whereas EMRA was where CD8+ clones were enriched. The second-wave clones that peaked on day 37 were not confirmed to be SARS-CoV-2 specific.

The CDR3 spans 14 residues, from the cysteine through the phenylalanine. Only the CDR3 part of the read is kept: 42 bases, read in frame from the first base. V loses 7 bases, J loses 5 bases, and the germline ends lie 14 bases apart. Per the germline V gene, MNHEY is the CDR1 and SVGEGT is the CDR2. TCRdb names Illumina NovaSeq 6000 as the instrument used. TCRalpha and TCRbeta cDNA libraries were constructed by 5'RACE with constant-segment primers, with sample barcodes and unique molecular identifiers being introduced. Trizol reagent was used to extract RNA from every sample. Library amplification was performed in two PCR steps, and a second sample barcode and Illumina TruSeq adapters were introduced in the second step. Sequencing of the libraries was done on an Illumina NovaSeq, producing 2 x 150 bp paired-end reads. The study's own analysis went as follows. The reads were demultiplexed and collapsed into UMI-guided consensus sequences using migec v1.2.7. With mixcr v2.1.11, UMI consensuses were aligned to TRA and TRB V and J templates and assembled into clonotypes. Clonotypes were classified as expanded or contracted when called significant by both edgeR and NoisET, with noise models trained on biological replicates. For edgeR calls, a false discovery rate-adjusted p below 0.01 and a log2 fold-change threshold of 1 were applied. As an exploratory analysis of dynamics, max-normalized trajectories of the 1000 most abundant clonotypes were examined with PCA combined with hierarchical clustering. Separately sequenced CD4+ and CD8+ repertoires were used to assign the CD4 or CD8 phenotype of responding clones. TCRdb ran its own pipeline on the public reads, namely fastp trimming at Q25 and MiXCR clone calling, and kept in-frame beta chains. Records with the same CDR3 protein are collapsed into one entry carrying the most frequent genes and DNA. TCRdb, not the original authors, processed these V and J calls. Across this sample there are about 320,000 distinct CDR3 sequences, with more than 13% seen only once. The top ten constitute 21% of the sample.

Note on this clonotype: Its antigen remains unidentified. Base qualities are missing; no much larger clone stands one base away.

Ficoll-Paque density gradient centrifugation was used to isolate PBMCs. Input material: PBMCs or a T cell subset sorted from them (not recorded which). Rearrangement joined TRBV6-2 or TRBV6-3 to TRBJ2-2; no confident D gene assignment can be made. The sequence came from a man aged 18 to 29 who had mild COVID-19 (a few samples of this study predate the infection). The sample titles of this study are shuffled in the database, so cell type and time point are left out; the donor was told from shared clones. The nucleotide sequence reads TGTGCCAGCACCGAATTCCATACTACCGGGGAGCTGTTTTTT. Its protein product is CASTEFHTTGELFF.